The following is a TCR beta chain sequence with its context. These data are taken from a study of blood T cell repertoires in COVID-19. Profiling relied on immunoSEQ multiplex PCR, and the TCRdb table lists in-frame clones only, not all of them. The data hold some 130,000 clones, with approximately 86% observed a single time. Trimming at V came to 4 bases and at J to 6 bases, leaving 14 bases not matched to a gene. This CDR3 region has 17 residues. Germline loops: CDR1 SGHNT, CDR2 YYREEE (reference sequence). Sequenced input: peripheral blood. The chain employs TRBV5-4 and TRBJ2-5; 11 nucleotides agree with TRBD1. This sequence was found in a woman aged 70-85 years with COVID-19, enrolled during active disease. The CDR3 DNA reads TGTGCCAGCAGCCCAAGGACAGGGGGCGGAGGTTCGCAGACCCAGTACTTC. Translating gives CASSPRTGGGGSQTQYF. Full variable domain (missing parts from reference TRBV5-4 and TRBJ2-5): ETGVTQSPTHLIKTRGQQVTLRCSSQSGHNTVSWYQQALGQGPQFIFQYYREEENGRGNFPPRFSGLQFPNYSSELNVNALELDDSALYLCASSPRTGGGGSQTQYFGPGTRLLVL.